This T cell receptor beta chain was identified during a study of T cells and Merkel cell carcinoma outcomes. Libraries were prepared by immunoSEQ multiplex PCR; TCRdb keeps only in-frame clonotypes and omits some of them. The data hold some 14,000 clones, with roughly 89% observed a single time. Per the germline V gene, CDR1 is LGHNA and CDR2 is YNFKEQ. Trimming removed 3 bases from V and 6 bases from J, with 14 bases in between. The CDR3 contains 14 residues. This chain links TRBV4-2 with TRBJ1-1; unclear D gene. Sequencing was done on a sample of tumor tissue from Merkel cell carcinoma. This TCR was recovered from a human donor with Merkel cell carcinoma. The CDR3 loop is CASSHPADHSEAFF. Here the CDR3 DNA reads TGTGCCAGCAGCCATCCGGCAGACCACTCTGAAGCTTTCTTT.